The present TCR beta chain was sequenced within a study of Ad26.COV2.S vaccination and SARS-CoV-2 variants. Method: immunoSEQ multiplex PCR; TCRdb's copy keeps in-frame clones and lacks some. The table records about 350,000 clones, approximately 81% of them present only once. The CDR3 is 15 residues long. Looked up from germline, CDR1 is WSHSY and CDR2 is SAAADI. V lost 6 bases and J lost 3, with 18 bases in between. Described treatment: about 20 received Ad26.COV2.S at low or high dose, single or two shots; about five received placebo; per-sample allocation not given. After the first vaccine or placebo injection, samples were drawn on day 63.

The sequenced sample was peripheral blood, obtained in a trial of Ad26.COV2.S vaccine versus placebo. This chain links TRBV10-2 with TRBJ2-7; D is perhaps TRBD1 (6 bases). The TCR comes from a person aged 18-60 years who received the Ad26.COV2.S COVID-19 vaccine or a placebo. CDR3 loop: CASREYRDTFYEQYF. CDR3 nucleotides: TGCGCCAGCAGAGAATACCGGGACACTTTCTACGAGCAGTACTTC.